This T cell receptor (beta chain) was observed in a study of T-cell memory formation after mild COVID-19. Findings and caveats of the study: Whereas later expanders leaned CD4+, clones contracting day 15 to 85 showed a balanced CD4/CD8 makeup. Pre-infection memory harbored some responding clones, suggesting cross-reactive memory joined.

This clonotype was observed a few times. The antigen remains unidentified. V was clipped by 5 bases and J by 0 bases, with 16 bases between them. This CDR3 comprises 16 residues. Germline V lookup: CDR1 MDHEN, CDR2 SYDVKM. The authors produced TCR alpha and TCR beta cDNA libraries with sample barcodes and UMIs by 5'RACE using constant-segment primers. TCRdb fed the 5' RACE reads into MiXCR, producing one record per CDR3 protein. The sample has just over 200,000 distinct CDR3 sequences, about 9.2% seen once. Sequenced sample: PBMCs or a T cell subset sorted from them (not recorded which). The J gene is TRBJ1-1, the V gene TRBV28; D is uncertain. This TCR derives from a man aged 18-30 years who had mild COVID-19 (a few samples of this study predate the infection). Cell type and time point are not known. The DNA for the CDR3 is TGTGCCAGCAGTCCATCTTACGGGCGGGTGAACACTGAAGCTTTCTTT. Translating gives CASSPSYGRVNTEAFF.